This T cell receptor (beta chain) was recorded in a study of blood T cell repertoires in COVID-19. Overall study: Samples representing acute and convalescent COVID-19 were sourced from the United States, Italy and Spain.

Germline lookup yields CDR1 LNHDA and CDR2 SQIVND (reference sequence). J was trimmed by 4 bases and V by 6 bases; bases with no gene match: 10. The CDR3 is 16 residues long. In the study's own analysis: Quantification of nucleated cells was approximated via reference gene primer amplification. Some clones are missing from TCRdb's copy, which holds only in-frame ones; the method was immunoSEQ multiplex PCR. V, J and clone size reflect that table, while D and trimming were determined from the DNA. The sample holds just over 150,000 clones; 88% are singletons and the top ten take 2% to 3%. The receptor was isolated from a woman aged 65 to 85 with acute or convalescent COVID-19. V is TRBV19 and J is TRBJ2-2; 8 positions match TRBD1. The sequenced sample consisted of peripheral blood. This CDR3 reads CASRTGQGPGTGELFF. In nucleotides, the CDR3 is TGTGCCAGTAGGACCGGACAGGGCCCGGGCACCGGGGAGCTGTTTTTT.